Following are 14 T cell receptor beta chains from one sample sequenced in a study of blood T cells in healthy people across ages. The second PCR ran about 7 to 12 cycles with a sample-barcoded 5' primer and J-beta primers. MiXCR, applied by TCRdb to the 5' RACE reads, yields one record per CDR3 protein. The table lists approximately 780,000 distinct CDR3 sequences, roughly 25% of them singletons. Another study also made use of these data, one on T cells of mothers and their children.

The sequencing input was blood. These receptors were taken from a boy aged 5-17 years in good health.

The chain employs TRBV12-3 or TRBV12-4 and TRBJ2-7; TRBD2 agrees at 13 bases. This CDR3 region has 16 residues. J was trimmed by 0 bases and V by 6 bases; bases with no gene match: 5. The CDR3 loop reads CASSPGLAGASYEQYF. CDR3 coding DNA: TGTGCCAGCAGCCCTGGACTAGCGGGGGCCTCCTACGAGCAGTACTTC.

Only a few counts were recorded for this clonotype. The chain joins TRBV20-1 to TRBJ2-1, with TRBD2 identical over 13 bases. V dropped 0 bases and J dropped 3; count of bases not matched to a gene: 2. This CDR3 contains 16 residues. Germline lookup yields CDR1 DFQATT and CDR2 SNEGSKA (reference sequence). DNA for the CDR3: TGCAGTGCTAGAGACCGGACTAGCGGGGGCTACAATGAGCAGTTCTTC. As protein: CSARDRTSGGYNEQFF.

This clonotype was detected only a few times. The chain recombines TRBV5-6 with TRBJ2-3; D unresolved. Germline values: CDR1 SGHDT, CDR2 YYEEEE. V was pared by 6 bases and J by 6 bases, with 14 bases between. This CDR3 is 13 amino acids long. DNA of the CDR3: TGTGCCAGCAATGGCCTAACCACGGATACGCAGTATTTT. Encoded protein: CASNGLTTDTQYF.

DNA of the CDR3: TGTGCCAGCAGCACCTTCTACAATGAGCAGTTCTTC. Protein: CASSTFYNEQFF. The J gene is TRBJ2-1, the V gene TRBV9; D remains unclear. Germline-derived CDR1 and CDR2 are SGDLS and YYNGEE. The CDR3 sequence is 12 residues long. V lost 4 bases to trimming and J lost 3 bases, with 5 bases between them.

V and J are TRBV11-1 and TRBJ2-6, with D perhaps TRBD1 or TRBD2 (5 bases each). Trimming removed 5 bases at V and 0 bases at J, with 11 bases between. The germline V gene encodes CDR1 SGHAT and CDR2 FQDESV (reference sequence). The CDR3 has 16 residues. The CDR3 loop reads CASSPGTISGANVLTF. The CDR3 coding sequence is TGTGCCAGCAGCCCCGGGACGATCTCTGGGGCCAACGTCCTGACTTTC. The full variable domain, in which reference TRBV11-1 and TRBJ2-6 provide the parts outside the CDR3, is EAEVAQSPRYKITEKSQAVAFWCDPISGHATLYWYRQILGQGPELLVQFQDESVVDDSQLPKDRFSAERLKGVDSTLKIQPAELGDSAMYLCASSPGTISGANVLTFGAGSRLTVL.

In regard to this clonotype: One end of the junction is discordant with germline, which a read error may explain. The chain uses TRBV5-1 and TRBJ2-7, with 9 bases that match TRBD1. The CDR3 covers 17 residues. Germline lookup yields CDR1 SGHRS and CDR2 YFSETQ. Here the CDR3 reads CTSSLVFPGQGKHEQYF. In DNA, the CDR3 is TGCACCAGCAGCCTAGTCTTTCCGGGACAGGGAAAGCACGAGCAGTACTTC.

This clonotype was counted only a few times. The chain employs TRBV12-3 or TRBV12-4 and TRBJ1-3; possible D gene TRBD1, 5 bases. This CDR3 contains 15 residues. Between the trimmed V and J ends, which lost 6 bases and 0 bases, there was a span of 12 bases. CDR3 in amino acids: CASRLTGDSGNTIYF. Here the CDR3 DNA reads TGTGCCAGCAGGCTTACAGGAGACTCTGGAAACACCATATATTTT.

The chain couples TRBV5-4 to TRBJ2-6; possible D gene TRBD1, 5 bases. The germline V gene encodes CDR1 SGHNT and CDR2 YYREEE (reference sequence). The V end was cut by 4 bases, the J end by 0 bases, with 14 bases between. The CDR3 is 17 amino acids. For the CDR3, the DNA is TGTGCCAGCAGCCAGGGAAACGACCTCTCTGGGGCCAACGTCCTGACTTTC. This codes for CASSQGNDLSGANVLTF.

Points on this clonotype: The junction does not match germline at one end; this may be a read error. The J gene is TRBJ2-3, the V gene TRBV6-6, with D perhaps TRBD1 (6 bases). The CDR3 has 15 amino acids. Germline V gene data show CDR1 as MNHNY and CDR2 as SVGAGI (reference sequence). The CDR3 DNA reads TGTGCCAACAGTTACTCGACAGGAAACACAGATACGCAGTATTTT. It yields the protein CANSYSTGNTDTQYF.

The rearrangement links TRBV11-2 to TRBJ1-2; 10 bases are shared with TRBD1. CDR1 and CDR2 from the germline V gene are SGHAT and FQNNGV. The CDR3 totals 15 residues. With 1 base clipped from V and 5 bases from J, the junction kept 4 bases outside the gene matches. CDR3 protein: CASSLVGQGLYGYTF. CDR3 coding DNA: TGTGCCAGCAGCTTAGTGGGACAGGGGCTATATGGCTACACCTTC. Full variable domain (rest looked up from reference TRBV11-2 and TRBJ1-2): EAGVAQSPRYKIIEKRQSVAFWCNPISGHATLYWYQQILGQGPKLLIQFQNNGVVDDSQLPKDRFSAERLKGVDSTLKIQPAKLEDSAVYLCASSLVGQGLYGYTFGSGTRLTVV.

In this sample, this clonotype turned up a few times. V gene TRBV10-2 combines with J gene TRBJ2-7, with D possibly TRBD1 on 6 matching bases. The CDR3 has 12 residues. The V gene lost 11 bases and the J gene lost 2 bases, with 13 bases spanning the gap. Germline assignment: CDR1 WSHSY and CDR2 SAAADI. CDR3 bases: TGCGCCGTGCCCAGGGGCCCCTACGAGCAGTACTTC. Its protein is CAVPRGPYEQYF.

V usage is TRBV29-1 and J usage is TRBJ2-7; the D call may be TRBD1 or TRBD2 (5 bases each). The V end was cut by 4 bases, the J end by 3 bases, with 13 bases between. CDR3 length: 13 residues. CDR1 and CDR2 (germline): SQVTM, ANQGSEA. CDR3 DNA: TGCAGCGTTGCGAGGGGAGAGGGCTACGAGCAGTACTTC. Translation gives CSVARGEGYEQYF.

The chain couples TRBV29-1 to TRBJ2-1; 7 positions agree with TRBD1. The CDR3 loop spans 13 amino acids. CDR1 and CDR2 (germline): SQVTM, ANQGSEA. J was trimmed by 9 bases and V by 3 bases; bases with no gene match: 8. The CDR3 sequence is CSVEGQTLGEQFF. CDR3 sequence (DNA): TGCAGCGTTGAGGGACAGACTTTGGGTGAGCAGTTCTTC.

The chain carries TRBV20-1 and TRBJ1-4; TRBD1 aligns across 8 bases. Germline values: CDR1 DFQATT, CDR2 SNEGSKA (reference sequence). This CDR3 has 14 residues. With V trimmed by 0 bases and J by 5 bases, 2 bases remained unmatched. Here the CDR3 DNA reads TGCAGTGCTAGAGACAGGACAGGGAATGAAAAACTGTTTTTT. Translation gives CSARDRTGNEKLFF.